This TCR beta chain derives from a study of tumor and adjacent non-tumor tissue in lung cancer. Overall study results and limits: Significantly higher TCR diversity was found in tumor than normal lung.

Trimming took off 9 bases at V and 2 bases at J, with 14 bases between the two ends. This CDR3 has 14 residues. Germline values: CDR1 KGHDR, CDR2 SFDVKD. A modified ARM-PCR protocol with three rounds of nested PCR amplified TCRbeta. TCRdb passed the multiplex PCR reads through MiXCR, listing each CDR3 protein once. The sample has under 95,000 distinct CDR3 sequences; roughly 80% are singletons. RNA was extracted from bulk tissue without any cell sorting. More than 3 cm separated this lung sample from the edge of the tumor. Comments on this clonotype: Its antigen is still unknown.

Sequenced: distant non-tumor lung tissue. The sequence was collected from a man in his sixties with non-small cell lung cancer. The J gene is TRBJ2-3, the V gene TRBV24-1; D not resolved. CDR3 in amino acids: CATCGRLLTDTQYF. For the CDR3, the DNA is TGTGCCACCTGCGGACGGCTACTCACAGATACGCAGTATTTT.